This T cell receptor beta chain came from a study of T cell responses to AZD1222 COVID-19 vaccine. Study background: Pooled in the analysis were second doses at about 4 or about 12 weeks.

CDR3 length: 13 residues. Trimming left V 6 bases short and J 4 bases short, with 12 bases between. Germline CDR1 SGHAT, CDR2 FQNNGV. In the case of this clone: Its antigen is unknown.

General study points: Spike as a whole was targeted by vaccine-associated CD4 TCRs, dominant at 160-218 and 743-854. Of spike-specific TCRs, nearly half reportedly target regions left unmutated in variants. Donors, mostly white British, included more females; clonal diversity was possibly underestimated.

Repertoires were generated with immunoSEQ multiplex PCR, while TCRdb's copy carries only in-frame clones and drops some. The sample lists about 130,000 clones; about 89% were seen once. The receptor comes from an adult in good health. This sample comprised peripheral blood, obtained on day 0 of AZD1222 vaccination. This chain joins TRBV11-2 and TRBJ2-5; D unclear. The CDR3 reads CASSRWAGETQYF. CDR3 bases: TGTGCCAGCAGTAGGTGGGCTGGAGAGACCCAGTACTTC.